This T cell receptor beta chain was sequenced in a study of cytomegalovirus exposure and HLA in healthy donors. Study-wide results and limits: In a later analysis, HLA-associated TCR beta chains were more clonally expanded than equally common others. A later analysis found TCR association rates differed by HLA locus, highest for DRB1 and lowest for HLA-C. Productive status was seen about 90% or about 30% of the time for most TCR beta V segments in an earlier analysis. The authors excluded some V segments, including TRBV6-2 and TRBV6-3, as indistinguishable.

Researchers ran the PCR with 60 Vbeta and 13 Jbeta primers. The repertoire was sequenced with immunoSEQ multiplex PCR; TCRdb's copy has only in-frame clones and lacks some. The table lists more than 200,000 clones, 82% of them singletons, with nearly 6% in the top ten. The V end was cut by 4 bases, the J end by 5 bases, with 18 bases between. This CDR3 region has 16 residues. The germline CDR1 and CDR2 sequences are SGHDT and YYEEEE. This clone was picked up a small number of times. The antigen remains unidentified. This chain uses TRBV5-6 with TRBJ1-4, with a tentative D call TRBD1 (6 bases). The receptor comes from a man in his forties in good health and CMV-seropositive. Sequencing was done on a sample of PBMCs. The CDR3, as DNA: TGTGCCAGCAGCAGACTGGACAGAGCCACCAATGAAAAACTGTTTTTT. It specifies CASSRLDRATNEKLFF.